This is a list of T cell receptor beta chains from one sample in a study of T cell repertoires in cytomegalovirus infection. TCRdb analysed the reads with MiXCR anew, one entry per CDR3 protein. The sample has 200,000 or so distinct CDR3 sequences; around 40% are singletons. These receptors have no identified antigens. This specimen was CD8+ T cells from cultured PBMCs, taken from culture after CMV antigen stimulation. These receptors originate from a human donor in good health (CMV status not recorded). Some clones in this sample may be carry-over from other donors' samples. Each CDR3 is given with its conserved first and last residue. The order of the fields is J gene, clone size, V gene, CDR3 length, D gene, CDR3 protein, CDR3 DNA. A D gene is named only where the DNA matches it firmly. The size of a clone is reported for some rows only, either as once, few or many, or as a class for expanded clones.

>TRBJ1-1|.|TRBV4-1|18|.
CASSPYERRGRLGTEAFF
TGCGCCAGCAGCCCATACGAAAGACGGGGCCGACTTGGTACTGAAGCTTTCTTT
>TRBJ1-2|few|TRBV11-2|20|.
CASSFFSLGTDKPPNYGYTF
TGTGCCAGCAGCTTTTTTTCTCTAGGGACGGATAAACCTCCAAACTATGGCTACACCTTC
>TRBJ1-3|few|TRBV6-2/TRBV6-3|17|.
CASRPSPFTDSGNTIYF
TGTGCCAGCAGACCTTCACCTTTCACGGACTCTGGAAACACCATATATTTT
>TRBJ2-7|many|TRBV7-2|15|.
CASSFAQTDSYEQYF
TGTGCCAGCAGCTTCGCTCAGACGGATTCCTACGAGCAGTACTTC
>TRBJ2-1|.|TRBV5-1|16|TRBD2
CASSGTTGLAGDEQFF
TGCGCCAGCAGCGGGACTACGGGACTAGCGGGAGATGAGCAGTTCTTC
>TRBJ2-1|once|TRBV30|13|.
CAWSVTNYNEQFF
TGTGCCTGGAGTGTTACAAACTACAATGAGCAGTTCTTC
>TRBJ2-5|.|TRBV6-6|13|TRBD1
CASLRDSQETQYF
TGTGCCAGTTTGAGGGACAGTCAAGAGACCCAGTACTTC
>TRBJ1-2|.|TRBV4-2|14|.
CASSQGAGALGYTF
TGTGCCAGCAGCCAAGGGGCAGGGGCCCTTGGCTACACCTTC
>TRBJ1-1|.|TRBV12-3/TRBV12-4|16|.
CASSLVRGRRYTEAFF
TGTGCCAGCAGTTTAGTACGGGGGCGTCGGTACACTGAAGCTTTCTTT
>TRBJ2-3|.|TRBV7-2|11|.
CASSYLDTQYF
TGTGCCAGCAGTTATTTGGATACGCAGTATTTT
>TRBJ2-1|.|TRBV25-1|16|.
CASSGRAGLSYNEQFF
TGTGCCAGCAGTGGTCGAGCAGGCCTCTCCTACAATGAGCAGTTCTTC
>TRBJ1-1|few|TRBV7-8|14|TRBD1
CASSSLDRDTEAFF
TGTGCCAGCAGCTCCCTGGACAGGGACACTGAAGCTTTCTTT
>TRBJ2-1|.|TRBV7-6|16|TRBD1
CASRGEDRGVYNEQFF
TGTGCCAGCAGGGGGGAGGACAGGGGAGTATACAATGAGCAGTTCTTC
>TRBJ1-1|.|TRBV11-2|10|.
CASSLNEAFF
TGTGCCAGCAGCTTAAATGAAGCTTTCTTT
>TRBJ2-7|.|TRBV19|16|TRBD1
CASSIDMGQGVYEQYF
TGTGCCAGTAGTATAGATATGGGACAGGGGGTTTACGAGCAGTACTTC
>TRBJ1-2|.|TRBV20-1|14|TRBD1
CSAIGQGLNYGYTF
TGCAGTGCTATTGGACAGGGGCTTAACTATGGCTACACCTTC
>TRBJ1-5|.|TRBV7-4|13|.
CASSLGSGQPQHF
TGTGCCAGCAGCTTAGGGAGTGGTCAGCCCCAGCATTTT
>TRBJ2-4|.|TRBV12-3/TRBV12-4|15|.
CARSPTGTGKNIQYF
TGTGCCAGAAGTCCCACCGGGACGGGCAAAAACATTCAGTACTTC
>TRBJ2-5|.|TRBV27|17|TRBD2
CASSSLAGGPLTETQYF
TGTGCCAGCAGTTCTTTAGCGGGAGGCCCTCTGACGGAGACCCAGTACTTC
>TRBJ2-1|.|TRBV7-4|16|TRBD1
CASSLADRGLRNEQFF
TGTGCCAGCAGCCTAGCGGACAGGGGGCTGCGAAATGAGCAGTTCTTC
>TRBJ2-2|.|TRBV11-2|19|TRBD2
CASRNWSRAGGPVAGELFF
TGTGCCAGCAGGAATTGGTCGCGAGCGGGAGGGCCGGTCGCCGGGGAGCTGTTTTTT
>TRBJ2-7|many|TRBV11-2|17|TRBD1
CASSLEKGTVHIHEQYF
TGTGCCAGCAGCTTAGAGAAAGGGACAGTACATATCCACGAGCAGTACTTC
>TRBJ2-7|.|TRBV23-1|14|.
CASSQSTESYEQYF
TGCGCCAGCAGTCAATCCACGGAATCCTACGAGCAGTACTTC
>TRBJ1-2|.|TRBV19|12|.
CASSWARYGYTF
TGTGCCAGTAGTTGGGCCAGATACGGCTACACCTTC
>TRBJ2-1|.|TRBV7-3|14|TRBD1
CASSLGQGANEQFF
TGTGCCAGCAGCTTGGGACAGGGGGCAAATGAGCAGTTCTTC
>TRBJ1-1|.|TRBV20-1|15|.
CSARDRRGEGTEAFF
TGCAGTGCTAGAGATCGTAGGGGGGAGGGCACTGAAGCTTTCTTT
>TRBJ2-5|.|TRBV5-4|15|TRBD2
CASSRTSGMGETQYF
TGTGCCAGCAGCAGAACTAGCGGGATGGGGGAGACCCAGTACTTC
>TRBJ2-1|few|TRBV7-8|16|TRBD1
CASSYLADTGGNEQFF
TGTGCCAGCAGCTACTTAGCGGATACAGGGGGCAATGAGCAGTTCTTC
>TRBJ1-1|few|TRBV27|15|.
CASSVRQEMNTEAFF
TGTGCCAGCAGTGTACGACAGGAGATGAACACTGAAGCTTTCTTT
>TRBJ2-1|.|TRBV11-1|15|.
CASSTLGSSYNEQFF
TGTGCCAGCAGCACCCTCGGGAGCTCCTACAATGAGCAGTTCTTC
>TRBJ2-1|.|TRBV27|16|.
CASSLGGGNSYNEQFF
TGTGCCAGCAGCCTAGGGGGGGGAAACTCCTACAATGAGCAGTTCTTC
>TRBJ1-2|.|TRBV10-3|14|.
CAINGGSGGYGYTF
TGTGCCATCAACGGGGGCTCCGGAGGCTATGGCTACACCTTC
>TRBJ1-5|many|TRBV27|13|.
CASSGGSNQPQHF
TGTGCCAGCAGTGGGGGGAGCAATCAGCCCCAGCATTTT
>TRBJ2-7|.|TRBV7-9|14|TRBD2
CASRPGGASYEQYF
TGTGCCAGCAGGCCCGGGGGGGCTAGCTACGAGCAGTACTTC
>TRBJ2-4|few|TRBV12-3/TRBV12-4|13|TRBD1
CASSQGARNIQYF
TGTGCCAGCAGCCAGGGGGCGAGAAACATTCAGTACTTC
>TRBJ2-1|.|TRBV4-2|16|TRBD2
CASSQVWSGGAEEQFF
TGTGCCAGCAGCCAAGTTTGGAGCGGGGGGGCGGAAGAGCAGTTCTTC
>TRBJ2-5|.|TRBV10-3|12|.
CAISELGETQYF
TGTGCCATCAGTGAACTGGGAGAGACCCAGTACTTC
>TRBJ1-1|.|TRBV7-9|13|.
CASSAALNTEAFF
TGTGCCAGCAGCGCCGCGCTAAACACTGAAGCTTTCTTT
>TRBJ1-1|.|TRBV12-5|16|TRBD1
CASGFLPNDRGAEAFF
TGTGCTAGTGGTTTTCTACCCAACGACAGGGGCGCTGAAGCTTTCTTT
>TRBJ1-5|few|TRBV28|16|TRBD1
CASSPGQGWGNQPQHF
TGTGCCAGCAGCCCCGGACAGGGATGGGGCAATCAGCCCCAGCATTTT
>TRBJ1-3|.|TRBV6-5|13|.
CASSPDVGNTIYF
TGTGCCAGCAGCCCGGACGTTGGAAACACCATATATTTT
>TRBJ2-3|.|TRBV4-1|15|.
CASSPSERVTDTQYF
TGCGCCAGCAGTCCTAGCGAGAGGGTCACAGATACGCAGTATTTT
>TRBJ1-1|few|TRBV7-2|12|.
CASTLGGTEAFF
TGTGCCAGCACTCTGGGGGGCACTGAAGCTTTCTTT
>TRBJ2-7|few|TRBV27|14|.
CASRPQGDLYEQYF
TGTGCCAGCAGACCCCAGGGAGACCTCTACGAGCAGTACTTC
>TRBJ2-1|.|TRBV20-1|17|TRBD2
CSARELGGRSLYGEQFF
TGCAGTGCTAGAGAATTGGGCGGGAGGTCCCTCTATGGTGAGCAGTTCTTC
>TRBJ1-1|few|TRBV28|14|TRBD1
CASSLDRALNEAFF
TGTGCCAGCAGCCTAGACAGGGCACTGAATGAAGCTTTCTTT
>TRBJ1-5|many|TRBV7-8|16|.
CASSLDEGRLNQPQHF
TGTGCCAGCAGCTTAGACGAGGGACGGCTAAATCAGCCCCAGCATTTT
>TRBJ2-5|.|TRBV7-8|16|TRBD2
CASSALIAGVQETQYF
TGTGCCAGCAGCGCCCTTATAGCGGGGGTCCAAGAGACCCAGTACTTC
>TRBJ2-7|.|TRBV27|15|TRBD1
CASSLRGGGFYEQYF
TGTGCCAGCAGTTTAAGAGGGGGCGGCTTCTACGAGCAGTACTTC
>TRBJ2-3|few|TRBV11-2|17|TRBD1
CASTLWPGTGSTDTQYF
TGTGCCAGCACCCTCTGGCCCGGGACAGGGAGCACCGATACGCAGTATTTT
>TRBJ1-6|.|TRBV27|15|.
CASSSRQDGNSPLHF
TGTGCCAGCAGTTCCCGACAGGATGGGAATTCACCCCTCCACTTT
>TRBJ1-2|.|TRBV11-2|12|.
CASSLDREGYTF
TGTGCCAGCAGCTTAGACAGGGAAGGCTACACCTTC
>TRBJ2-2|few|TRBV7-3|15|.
CASSLRGIPTGELFF
TGTGCCAGCAGCTTAAGGGGAATCCCCACCGGGGAGCTGTTTTTT
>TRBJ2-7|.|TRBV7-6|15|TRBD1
CASSEPGQGHYEQYF
TGTGCCAGCAGCGAACCGGGACAGGGACACTACGAGCAGTACTTC
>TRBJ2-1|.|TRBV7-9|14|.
CASSLGHTYNEQFF
TGTGCCAGCAGCTTAGGCCACACTTACAATGAGCAGTTCTTC